A selection of T cell receptor beta chains follows, all from one sample in a study of PD-L1 blockade in urothelial cancer. Using immunoSEQ multiplex PCR, the repertoire was profiled, and TCRdb retains in-frame clones only, with some absent. Of roughly 39,000 clones detected, 75% to 90% appear once; the ten largest clones hold 1.5% to 2%. The sequenced sample was PBMCs, obtained around atezolizumab (anti-PD-L1) treatment. These receptors were taken from a man aged 55 to 70 with urothelial cancer. Both conserved end residues are trimmed from each CDR3. A D gene is named only where the DNA matches it firmly.

v_call	j_call	d_call	cdr3_aa
TRBV28	TRBJ2-5	TRBD1	ASSLWAGGGETQY
TRBV28	TRBJ1-6	TRBD1	ASSLGQFYNSPLH
TRBV5-1	TRBJ2-3	.	ASSLVRGSSTDTQY
TRBV2	TRBJ1-1	TRBD1	ASSEMAGGISEAF
TRBV9	TRBJ2-4	TRBD1	ASSTQSQGAENIQY
TRBV19	TRBJ2-1	TRBD2	ASSPLEGGAGKETGNEQF
TRBV10-3	TRBJ2-7	TRBD1	AMGQDLIEQY
TRBV11-3	TRBJ2-7	.	ASSFLIGVGLSGFQEQY
TRBV28	TRBJ2-1	TRBD2	ASGTSGETLYDNEQF
TRBV19	TRBJ1-2	.	ASSIVAGGYT
TRBV4-2	TRBJ1-1	.	ASSQVGSRNTEAF
TRBV29-1	TRBJ2-5	.	SAPAGMAETQY
TRBV4-2	TRBJ2-7	.	ASSQQTLGGIMIYEQY
TRBV7-2	TRBJ2-3	TRBD2	ASSSGLAGSTDTQY
TRBV19	TRBJ2-3	.	ASSPPGVDGTDTQY
TRBV7-9	TRBJ1-3	.	ASKDSASGNTIY
TRBV7-3	TRBJ2-1	TRBD1	ASSSRGQGRPEQF
TRBV5-4	TRBJ1-2	.	ASSQGGSDYGYT
TRBV5-4	TRBJ1-1	TRBD1	ASSSGQSRNTEAF
TRBV18	TRBJ2-7	TRBD2	ASSPAGELYEQY
TRBV9	TRBJ1-3	TRBD1	ASSGQGNSGNTIY
TRBV18	TRBJ1-5	.	ASSPKRDSNQPQH
TRBV10-3	TRBJ2-4	.	ASGRGGQGNIQY
TRBV9	TRBJ1-1	.	ASSVDGGTSGAF
TRBV10-3	TRBJ2-3	TRBD2	AIRTSERGTDTQY
TRBV15	TRBJ2-1	TRBD2	ATSVLAGDYNEQF
TRBV6-5	TRBJ2-7	TRBD1	ASSSGQGEKQY
TRBV7-2	TRBJ1-4	.	ASSRQSPNEKLF
TRBV28	TRBJ1-2	TRBD1	ASSLAGTANYGYT
TRBV6-1	TRBJ1-1	TRBD1	ASRQGRTEAF
TRBV28	TRBJ2-1	.	ASSLIQADEQF
TRBV28	TRBJ1-2	.	ASSLSGRQTYGYT
TRBV7-7	TRBJ2-1	TRBD2	ASSPGLAGNYDEQF
TRBV7-3	TRBJ2-3	TRBD2	ASSLSSGGTDTQY
TRBV7-3	TRBJ2-2	.	ASSSSREANTGELF
TRBV2	TRBJ1-2	.	ASRRYQGDYGYT
TRBV11-2	TRBJ2-5	TRBD1	ASSLGDRGQETQY